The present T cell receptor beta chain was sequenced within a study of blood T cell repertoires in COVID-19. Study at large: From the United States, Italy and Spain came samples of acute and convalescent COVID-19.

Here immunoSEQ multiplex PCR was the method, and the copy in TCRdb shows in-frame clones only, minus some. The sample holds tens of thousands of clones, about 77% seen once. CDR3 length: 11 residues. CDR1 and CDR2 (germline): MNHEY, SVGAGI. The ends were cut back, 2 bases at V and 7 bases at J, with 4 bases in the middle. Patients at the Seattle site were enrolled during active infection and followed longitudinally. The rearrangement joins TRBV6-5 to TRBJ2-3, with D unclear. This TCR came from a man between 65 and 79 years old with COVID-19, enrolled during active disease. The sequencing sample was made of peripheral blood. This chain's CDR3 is CASSYGYTQYF. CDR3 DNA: TGTGCCAGCAGTTACGGCTATACGCAGTATTTT.